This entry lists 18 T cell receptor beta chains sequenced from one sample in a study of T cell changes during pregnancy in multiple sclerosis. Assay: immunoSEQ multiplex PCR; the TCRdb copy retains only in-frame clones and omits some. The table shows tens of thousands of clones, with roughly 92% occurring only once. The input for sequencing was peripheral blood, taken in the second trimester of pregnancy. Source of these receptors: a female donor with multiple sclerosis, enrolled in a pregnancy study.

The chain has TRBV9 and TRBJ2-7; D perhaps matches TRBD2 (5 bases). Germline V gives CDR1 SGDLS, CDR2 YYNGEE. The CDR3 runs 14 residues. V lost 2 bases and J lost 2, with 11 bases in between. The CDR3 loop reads CASSVGGPAYEQYF. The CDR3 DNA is TGTGCCAGCAGCGTCGGCGGGCCAGCCTACGAGCAGTACTTC. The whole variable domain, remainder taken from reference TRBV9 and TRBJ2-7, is DSGVTQTPKHLITATGQRVTLRCSPRSGDLSVYWYQQSLDQGLQFLIQYYNGEERAKGNILERFSAQQFPDLHSELNLSSLELGDSALYFCASSVGGPAYEQYFGPGTRLTVT.

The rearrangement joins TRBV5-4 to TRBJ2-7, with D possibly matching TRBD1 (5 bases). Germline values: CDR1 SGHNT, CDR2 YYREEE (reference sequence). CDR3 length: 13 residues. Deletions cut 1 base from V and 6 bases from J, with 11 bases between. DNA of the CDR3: TGTGCCAGCAGCTTGACAGGCGGCGGCGAGCAGTACTTC. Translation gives CASSLTGGGEQYF.

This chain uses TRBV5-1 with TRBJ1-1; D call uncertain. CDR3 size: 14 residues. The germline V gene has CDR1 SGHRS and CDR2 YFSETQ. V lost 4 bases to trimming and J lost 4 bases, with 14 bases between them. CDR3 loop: CASSPLTEGTEAFF. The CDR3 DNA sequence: TGCGCCAGCAGCCCGCTAACGGAGGGCACTGAAGCTTTCTTT.

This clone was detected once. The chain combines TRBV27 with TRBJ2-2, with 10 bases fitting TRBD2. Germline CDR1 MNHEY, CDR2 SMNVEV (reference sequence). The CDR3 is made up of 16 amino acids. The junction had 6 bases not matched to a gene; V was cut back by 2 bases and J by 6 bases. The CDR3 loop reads CASSLGASGRAGELFF. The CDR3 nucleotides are TGTGCCAGCAGTTTAGGGGCCAGCGGGAGGGCCGGGGAGCTGTTTTTT.

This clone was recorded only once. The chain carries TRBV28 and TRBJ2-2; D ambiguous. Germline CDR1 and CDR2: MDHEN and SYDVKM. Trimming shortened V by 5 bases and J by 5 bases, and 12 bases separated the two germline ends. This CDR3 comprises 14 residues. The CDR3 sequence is CASSIPELTGELFF. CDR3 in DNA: TGTGCCAGCAGTATACCGGAGTTAACCGGGGAGCTGTTTTTT. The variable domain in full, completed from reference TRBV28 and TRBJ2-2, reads DVKVTQSSRYLVKRTGEKVFLECVQDMDHENMFWYRQDPGLGLRLIYFSYDVKMKEKGDIPEGYSVSREKKERFSLILESASTNQTSMYLCASSIPELTGELFFGEGSRLTVL.

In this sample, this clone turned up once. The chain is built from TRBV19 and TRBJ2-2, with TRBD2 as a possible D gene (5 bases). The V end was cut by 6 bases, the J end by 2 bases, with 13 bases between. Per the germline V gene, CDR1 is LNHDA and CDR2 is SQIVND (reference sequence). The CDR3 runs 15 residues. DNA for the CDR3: TGTGCCAGTAGATCGGGAACAGCTAACACCGGGGAGCTGTTTTTT. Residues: CASRSGTANTGELFF.

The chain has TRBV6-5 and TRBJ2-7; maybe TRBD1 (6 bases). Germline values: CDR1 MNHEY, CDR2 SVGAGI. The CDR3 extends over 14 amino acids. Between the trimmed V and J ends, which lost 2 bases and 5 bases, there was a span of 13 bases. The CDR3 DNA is TGTGCCAGCAGTTACGGTCAAGGGGGAGACGAGCAGTACTTC. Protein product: CASSYGQGGDEQYF.

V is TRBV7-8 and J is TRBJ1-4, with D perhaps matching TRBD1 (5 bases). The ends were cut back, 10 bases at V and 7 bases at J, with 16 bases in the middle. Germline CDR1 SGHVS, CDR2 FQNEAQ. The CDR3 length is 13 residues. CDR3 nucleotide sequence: TGTGCCACCCGACGGGGCGGGGTTGAAAAACTGTTTTTT. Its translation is CATRRGGVEKLFF.

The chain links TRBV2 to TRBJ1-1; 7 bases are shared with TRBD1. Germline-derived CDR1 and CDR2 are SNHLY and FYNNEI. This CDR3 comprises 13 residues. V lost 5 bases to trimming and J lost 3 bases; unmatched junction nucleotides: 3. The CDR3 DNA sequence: TGTGCCAGCAGTTCCGACAGGGACACTGAAGCTTTCTTT. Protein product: CASSSDRDTEAFF.

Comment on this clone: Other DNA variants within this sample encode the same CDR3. CDR3 in amino acids: CASSLGQGQETQYF. CDR3 sequence (DNA): TGCGCCAGCAGCTTGGGGCAGGGACAAGAGACCCAGTACTTC. The V call is TRBV5-1, the J call TRBJ2-5; perhaps TRBD1 as D (5 bases). The V end was cut by 0 bases, the J end by 2 bases, with 8 bases between. The CDR3 has 14 amino acids. Germline values: CDR1 SGHRS, CDR2 YFSETQ.

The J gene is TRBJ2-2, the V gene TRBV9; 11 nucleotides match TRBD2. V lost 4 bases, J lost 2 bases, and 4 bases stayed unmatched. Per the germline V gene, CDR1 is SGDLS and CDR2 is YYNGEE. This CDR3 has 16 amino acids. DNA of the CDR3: TGTGCCAGCAGCTTGCGACTAGCGGGAAACACCGGGGAGCTGTTTTTT. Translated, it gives CASSLRLAGNTGELFF. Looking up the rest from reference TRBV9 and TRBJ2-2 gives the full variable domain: DSGVTQTPKHLITATGQRVTLRCSPRSGDLSVYWYQQSLDQGLQFLIQYYNGEERAKGNILERFSAQQFPDLHSELNLSSLELGDSALYFCASSLRLAGNTGELFFGEGSRLTVL.

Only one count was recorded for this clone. The CDR3 region has the DNA TGTGCCAGCAGCTTAGGGGGGACTAGCGGGAGCTTCTGGCAGTACTTC. Protein: CASSLGGTSGSFWQYF. The chain uses TRBV11-1 and TRBJ2-7, with 14 bases lining up with TRBD2. The CDR3 loop spans 16 amino acids. Germline V gene sequence: CDR1 SGHAT, CDR2 FQDESV (reference sequence). V trimming: 1 base; J trimming: 9 bases; junction bases outside the gene matches: 8.

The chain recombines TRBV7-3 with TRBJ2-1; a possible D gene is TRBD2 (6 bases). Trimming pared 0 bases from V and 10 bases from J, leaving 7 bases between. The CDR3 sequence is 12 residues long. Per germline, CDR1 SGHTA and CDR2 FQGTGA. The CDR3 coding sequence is TGTGCCAGCAGCTTAACCGCGGGGGAGCAGTTCTTC. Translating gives CASSLTAGEQFF.

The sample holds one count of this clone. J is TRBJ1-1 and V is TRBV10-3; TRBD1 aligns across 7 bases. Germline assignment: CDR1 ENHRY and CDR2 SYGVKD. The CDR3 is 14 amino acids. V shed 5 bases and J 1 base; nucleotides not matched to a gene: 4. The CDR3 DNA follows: TGTGCCATCAGTCCGGGACAGAGGAACACTGAAGCTTTCTTT. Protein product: CAISPGQRNTEAFF.

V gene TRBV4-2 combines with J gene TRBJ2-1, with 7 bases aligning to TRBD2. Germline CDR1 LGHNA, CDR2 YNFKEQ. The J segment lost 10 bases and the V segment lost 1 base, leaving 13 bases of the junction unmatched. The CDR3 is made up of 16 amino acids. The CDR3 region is CASSQVAGERRGEQFF. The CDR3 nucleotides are TGTGCCAGCAGCCAAGTGGCGGGGGAGCGGCGCGGCGAGCAGTTCTTC.

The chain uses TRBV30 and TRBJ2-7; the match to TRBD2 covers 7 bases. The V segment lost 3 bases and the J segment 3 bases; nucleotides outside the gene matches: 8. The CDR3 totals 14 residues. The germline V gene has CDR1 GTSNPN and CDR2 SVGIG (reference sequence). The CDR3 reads CAWRRASGNYEQYF. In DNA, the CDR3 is TGTGCCTGGAGAAGGGCTAGCGGCAACTACGAGCAGTACTTC.

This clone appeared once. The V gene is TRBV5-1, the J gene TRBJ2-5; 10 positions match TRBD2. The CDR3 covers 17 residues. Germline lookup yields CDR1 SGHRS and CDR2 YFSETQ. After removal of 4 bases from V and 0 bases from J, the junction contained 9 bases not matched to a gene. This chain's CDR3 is CASSPRTSGLYQETQYF. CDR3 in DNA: TGCGCCAGCAGCCCGCGGACTAGCGGTCTGTACCAAGAGACCCAGTACTTC.

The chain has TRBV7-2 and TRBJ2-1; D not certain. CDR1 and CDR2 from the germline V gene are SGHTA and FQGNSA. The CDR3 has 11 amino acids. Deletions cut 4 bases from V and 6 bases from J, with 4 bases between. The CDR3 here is CASSSTNEQFF. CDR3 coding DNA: TGTGCCAGCAGCTCTACCAATGAGCAGTTCTTC.